A selection of T cell receptor beta chains follows, all from one sample in a study of T cells in Graves' hyperthyroidism and ophthalmopathy. TCRdb re-called the multiplex PCR reads with MiXCR, one entry per CDR3 protein. The sample records some 360,000 distinct CDR3 sequences, about a sixth being singletons. Sequences were obtained from blood. The receptor source for this set is a woman aged 40-49 years with Graves' ophthalmopathy. CDR3s include the opening cysteine and the closing phenylalanine or tryptophan. A D gene is named only where the DNA matches it firmly. Only some rows state a clone size, as once, few, many or a class for expanded clones.

d_gene	abundance	j_gene	v_gene	CDR3aa	CDR3nt
.	few	TRBJ2-7	TRBV7-8	CASSSVPPFPRFFEQYF	TGTGCCAGCAGCTCAGTTCCCCCATTTCCCCGTTTCTTCGAGCAGTACTTC
.	many	TRBJ1-5	TRBV28	CASSLNSGYTQFRPQHF	TGTGCCAGCAGTTTAAATTCGGGGTATACGCAATTTAGGCCCCAGCATTTT
TRBD1	many	TRBJ1-5	TRBV12-3/TRBV12-4	CASRTTGRYQPQHF	TGTGCCAGCAGAACGACAGGGAGGTATCAGCCCCAGCATTTT
.	many	TRBJ2-1	TRBV7-9	CASSLEEEGWYEQFF	TGTGCCAGCAGCTTAGAGGAGGAGGGCTGGTATGAGCAGTTCTTC
.	many	TRBJ2-6	TRBV28	CASSSGQVSGANVLTF	TGTGCCAGCAGTTCCGGACAAGTCTCTGGGGCCAACGTCCTGACTTTC
.	.	TRBJ1-5	TRBV24-1	CATSDTGSDQPQHF	TGTGCCACCAGTGATACCGGGTCGGATCAGCCCCAGCATTTT
.	many	TRBJ2-7	TRBV6-1	CASIRSWDGAYEQYF	TGTGCCAGCATCCGAAGTTGGGACGGAGCCTACGAGCAGTACTTC
TRBD1	many	TRBJ2-7	TRBV2	CASSEYASGGEQYF	TGTGCCAGCAGTGAATATGCGTCAGGGGGCGAGCAGTACTTC
TRBD1	.	TRBJ2-7	TRBV2	CASSEYDRDYEQYF	TGTGCCAGCAGTGAATACGACAGGGACTACGAGCAGTACTTC
.	many	TRBJ2-2	TRBV19	CASSITRLNTGELFF	TGTGCCAGTAGTATTACCCGCCTAAACACCGGGGAGCTGTTTTTT
.	many	TRBJ2-4	TRBV6-5	CASSYGGIAKNIQYF	TGTGCCAGCAGTTACGGCGGTATAGCCAAAAACATTCAGTACTTC
.	many	TRBJ1-5	TRBV6-2/TRBV6-3	CASSFGTNNQPQHF	TGTGCCAGCAGTTTCGGGACAAACAATCAGCCCCAGCATTTT
.	many	TRBJ1-2	TRBV27	CASSERGRDGYTF	TGTGCCAGCAGCGAACGGGGGCGTGATGGCTACACCTTC
.	many	TRBJ1-3	TRBV6-5	CASYRVGTGNTIYF	TGTGCCAGTTACAGGGTTGGGACTGGAAACACCATATATTTT
TRBD1	many	TRBJ2-5	TRBV19	CASSSTRDRPQETQYF	TGTGCCAGTAGCTCCACCCGGGACAGGCCCCAAGAGACCCAGTACTTC
.	many	TRBJ2-7	TRBV6-1	CASSVAQTYEQYF	TGTGCCAGCAGTGTGGCGCAGACCTACGAGCAGTACTTC
TRBD1	many	TRBJ1-1	TRBV6-5	CASSYSPTGGKAFF	TGTGCCAGCAGTTACTCACCGACAGGGGGCAAAGCTTTCTTT
TRBD2	many	TRBJ2-7	TRBV7-8	CASSASGRSYEQYF	TGTGCCAGCAGCGCCAGCGGGAGGAGTTACGAGCAGTACTTC
TRBD2	many	TRBJ2-7	TRBV6-5	CASRTRGSGYEQYF	TGTGCCAGCAGAACGCGCGGGAGTGGCTACGAGCAGTACTTC
.	many	TRBJ1-1	TRBV27	CASSSFPVNTEAFF	TGTGCCAGCAGTTCTTTTCCAGTGAACACTGAAGCTTTCTTT
TRBD1	.	TRBJ2-7	TRBV2	CASSEGTGGTRQYF	TGTGCCAGCAGTGAAGGGACAGGGGGTACCCGGCAGTACTTC
.	many	TRBJ2-2	TRBV28	CASSLVWGRGGELFF	TGTGCCAGCAGTTTGGTCTGGGGGCGCGGCGGGGAGCTGTTTTTT
TRBD1	many	TRBJ2-5	TRBV12-5	CASAPTGGKETQYF	TGTGCTAGTGCCCCAACAGGGGGCAAAGAGACCCAGTACTTC
TRBD1	few	TRBJ1-2	TRBV28	CASERGTARFLDGYNF	TGTGCCAGCGAACGAGGGACAGCTAGGTTTTTGGATGGCTACAACTTC
TRBD2	many	TRBJ2-5	TRBV10-2	CASRIFAGDQETQYF	TGCGCCAGCCGCATTTTTGCGGGGGACCAAGAGACCCAGTACTTC
.	many	TRBJ2-3	TRBV5-1	CASFGTGTDTQYF	TGCGCCAGCTTCGGCACTGGCACAGATACGCAGTATTTT
.	.	TRBJ2-7	TRBV28	CASSLVGVQGYEQYF	TGTGCCAGCAGCTTAGTCGGGGTACAGGGCTACGAGCAGTACTTC
TRBD2	many	TRBJ2-5	TRBV28	CASSLPLAGGETQYF	TGTGCCAGCAGTTTACCCCTAGCGGGAGGAGAGACCCAGTACTTC
.	many	TRBJ2-6	TRBV10-3	CAISDKEGSGANVLTF	TGTGCCATCAGTGATAAAGAAGGCTCTGGGGCCAACGTCCTGACTTTC
.	many	TRBJ2-2	TRBV7-8	CASSLRGSGELFF	TGTGCCAGCAGCTTAAGGGGGAGCGGGGAGCTGTTTTTT
.	many	TRBJ2-7	TRBV12-3/TRBV12-4	CASSFRGRVDEQYF	TGTGCCAGCAGTTTCCGGGGGCGCGTGGACGAGCAGTACTTC
.	many	TRBJ2-7	TRBV15	CATSPRVRYEQYF	TGTGCCACCAGCCCTCGAGTCCGCTACGAGCAGTACTTC
.	many	TRBJ1-1	TRBV6-5	CASSYSAGTEAFF	TGTGCCAGCAGTTACTCGGCAGGGACTGAAGCTTTCTTT
TRBD1	many	TRBJ1-2	TRBV20-1	CSARTGVAYGYTF	TGCAGTGCTCGGACAGGGGTCGCCTATGGCTACACCTTC
TRBD1	.	TRBJ2-5	TRBV9	CASSAWTGETQETQYF	TGTGCCAGCAGCGCTTGGACAGGGGAGACTCAAGAGACCCAGTACTTC
.	few	TRBJ2-7	TRBV7-2	CASSLGFAGKYEQYF	TGTGCCAGCAGCTTAGGATTTGCGGGGAAATACGAGCAGTACTTC
TRBD1	many	TRBJ2-4	TRBV5-1	CASSPGTGIAKNIQYF	TGCGCCAGCAGCCCAGGGACAGGGATCGCCAAAAACATTCAGTACTTC
.	many	TRBJ2-1	TRBV20-1	CSASGTPTYNEQFF	TGCAGTGCTAGCGGGACTCCTACCTACAATGAGCAGTTCTTC
.	.	TRBJ1-2	TRBV6-1	CASSGGTHGYTF	TGTGCCAGCAGTGGGGGAACACACGGCTACACCTTC
.	many	TRBJ2-7	TRBV18	CASSPPDHEQYF	TGTGCCAGCTCACCACCGGATCACGAGCAGTACTTC
TRBD1	.	TRBJ1-2	TRBV12-3/TRBV12-4	CASSSTGGDGYTF	TGTGCCAGCAGTTCCACAGGGGGCGATGGCTACACCTTC
.	few	TRBJ1-1	TRBV12-3/TRBV12-4	CASTFSLGTEAFF	TGTGCCAGCACCTTCAGCCTAGGCACTGAAGCTTTCTTT
.	many	TRBJ2-7	TRBV12-3/TRBV12-4	CASSLANEQYF	TGTGCCAGCAGTTTAGCTAACGAGCAGTACTTC
.	many	TRBJ2-7	TRBV7-9	CASSPGRYYEQYF	TGTGCCAGCAGCCCGGGACGGTACTACGAGCAGTACTTC
TRBD2	.	TRBJ2-7	TRBV19	CASSIGVRGSGLDKFHEQYF	TGTGCCAGTAGTATAGGAGTACGGGGCTCAGGACTAGATAAATTCCACGAGCAGTACTTC
.	many	TRBJ1-1	TRBV12-5	CASGFVDLGRGAVAFF	TGTGCTAGTGGTTTCGTCGATCTGGGCCGGGGGGCTGTAGCTTTCTTT
TRBD1	many	TRBJ1-5	TRBV29-1	CSVESDRGLVWPQHF	TGCAGCGTTGAGAGCGACAGGGGGCTGGTTTGGCCCCAGCATTTT
.	many	TRBJ2-7	TRBV7-6	CASSPRGRGEQYF	TGTGCCAGCAGCCCGCGCGGAAGGGGCGAGCAGTACTTC
TRBD1	many	TRBJ1-1	TRBV7-2	CASSLVGGRAFF	TGTGCCAGCAGCTTAGTAGGGGGCCGAGCTTTCTTT
.	many	TRBJ1-5	TRBV11-2	CASSLVGAYSNQPQHF	TGTGCCAGCAGCTTAGTAGGGGCTTATAGCAATCAGCCCCAGCATTTT
.	.	TRBJ2-3	TRBV12-3/TRBV12-4	CASSLPIARGTQYF	TGTGCCAGCAGTTTACCCATTGCGCGAGGTACGCAGTATTTT
.	many	TRBJ2-5	TRBV12-3/TRBV12-4	CASSPNGQIQETQYF	TGTGCCAGCAGTCCGAATGGACAGATACAAGAGACCCAGTACTTC
.	many	TRBJ2-5	TRBV10-3	CAIKGRGQETQYF	TGTGCCATCAAGGGTCGAGGGCAAGAGACCCAGTACTTC
.	many	TRBJ1-5	TRBV6-1	CASGPFQGRFTNQPQHF	TGTGCCAGCGGGCCCTTTCAGGGTCGGTTTACCAATCAGCCCCAGCATTTT
.	many	TRBJ1-5	TRBV20-1	CSVRVGPNQPQHF	TGCAGTGTGAGGGTAGGGCCCAATCAGCCCCAGCATTTT
.	many	TRBJ2-5	TRBV6-2/TRBV6-3	CASSYRPTGRAGRETQYF	TGTGCCAGCAGTTACAGGCCGACAGGCAGGGCTGGGAGAGAGACCCAGTACTTC
TRBD2	many	TRBJ2-5	TRBV15	CATSREGGLAGRETQYF	TGTGCCACCAGCAGAGAGGGCGGACTAGCGGGAAGGGAGACCCAGTACTTC
.	many	TRBJ2-5	TRBV7-9	CASSLNNVGPQGTQYF	TGTGCCAGCAGCTTAAACAACGTCGGTCCTCAAGGGACCCAGTACTTC
TRBD2	many	TRBJ2-7	TRBV6-1	CASSLWTSGSLQYF	TGTGCCAGCAGCCTATGGACTAGCGGGAGCTTGCAGTACTTC